This passage covers 21 T cell receptor beta chains from one sample sequenced in a study of blood T cell repertoires in COVID-19. The repertoire was sequenced with immunoSEQ multiplex PCR; TCRdb's copy has only in-frame clones and lacks some. The sample records about 210,000 clones, 70% to 90% being singletons. The sample was peripheral blood. The receptors come from a woman between 50 and 59 years old with active or convalescent COVID-19.

The rearrangement uses TRBV6-5 and TRBJ1-4; 8 bases match TRBD1. The CDR3 consists of 15 residues. V lost 2 bases and J lost 8; bases outside the gene matches: 7. CDR1 and CDR2 from the germline V gene are MNHEY and SVGAGI. The DNA for the CDR3 is TGTGCCAGCAGTTACAAGGACAGGGTGGGAGAAAAACTGTTTTTT. Its protein is CASSYKDRVGEKLFF.

The chain links TRBV3-1 (or the pseudogene TRBV3-2) to TRBJ1-2, with 7 bases lining up with TRBD1. With V trimmed by 4 bases and J by 7 bases, 9 bases remained unmatched. CDR1 LGHDT and CDR2 YNNKEL come from the germline V gene (reference sequence). The CDR3 sequence is 14 residues long. DNA for the CDR3: TGTGCCAGCAGCCCAGGGACAGACCAGCGTGGCTACACCTTC. The encoded protein is CASSPGTDQRGYTF.

This clone showed up just once. The CDR3 spells CASSEGTGAANTEAFF. In nucleotides, the CDR3 is TGCGCCAGCAGTGAAGGTACAGGGGCAGCGAACACTGAAGCTTTCTTT. The chain carries TRBV10-2 and TRBJ1-1, with 7 bases lining up with TRBD1. After removal of 3 bases from V and 1 base from J, the junction contained 8 bases not matched to a gene. CDR3 length: 16 residues. The germline V gene has CDR1 WSHSY and CDR2 SAAADI.

The CDR3 DNA reads as TGCGCCAGCACTCCGGGGAATCAGCCCCAGCATTTT. This encodes CASTPGNQPQHF. The chain carries TRBV10-2 and TRBJ1-5; D is undetermined. There are 12 residues in the CDR3. Germline V gives CDR1 WSHSY, CDR2 SAAADI. V lost 7 bases and J lost 4, with 8 bases in between.

V usage is TRBV14 and J usage is TRBJ2-2, with D possibly matching TRBD1 (6 bases). CDR3 length equals 16 residues. V lost 1 base and J lost 2, with 11 bases in between. Germline V gives CDR1 SGHDN, CDR2 FVKESK. This CDR3 reads CASSQVGQRNTGELFF. The CDR3 nucleotides are TGTGCCAGCAGCCAAGTAGGACAGCGTAACACCGGGGAGCTGTTTTTT.

This clone has just a few counts. The rearrangement uses TRBV6-4 and TRBJ2-1; 14 positions match TRBD2. There are 15 residues in the CDR3. V was clipped by 7 bases and J by 9 bases; unmatched bases: 8. Germline CDR1 MRHNA, CDR2 SNTAGT. CDR3: CASMETSGGASEQFF. DNA of the CDR3: TGTGCCAGCATGGAGACTAGCGGGGGGGCCAGTGAGCAGTTCTTC.

This clone has just a few counts. The chain couples TRBV29-1 to TRBJ2-1; no firm D call. The V end lost 3 bases, the J end lost 3 bases, and 9 bases lay between the germline ends. CDR1 and CDR2 (germline): SQVTM, ANQGSEA. The CDR3 is made up of 13 amino acids. The CDR3 bases are TGCAGCGTTGACGGGTACGGCTACAATGAGCAGTTCTTC. Residues: CSVDGYGYNEQFF.

This sequence joins TRBV4-1 and TRBJ1-4; 8 bases are a match to TRBD1. The J segment lost 2 bases and the V segment lost 6 bases, leaving 5 bases of the junction unmatched. Germline CDR1 MGHRA, CDR2 YSYEKL. The CDR3 is made up of 15 amino acids. The CDR3 DNA reads TGCGCCAGCAGTACCACAGGGGGGACTAATGAAAAACTGTTTTTT. Encoded protein: CASSTTGGTNEKLFF.

This clone was seen once. The rearrangement joins TRBV3-1 (or the pseudogene TRBV3-2) to TRBJ1-5; 11 bases line up with TRBD1. Germline CDR1 reads LGHDT; CDR2 reads YNNKEL (reference sequence). V was clipped by 5 bases and J by 7 bases; unmatched bases: 4. This CDR3 is 14 amino acids long. The CDR3 DNA sequence: TGTGCCAGCAGCGTGGGACAGGGGGACCAGCCCCAGCATTTT. Encoded protein: CASSVGQGDQPQHF.

On this clone itself: Other DNA sequences from this sample encode an identical CDR3 as well. The rearrangement joins TRBV7-9 to TRBJ2-3; 7 bases match TRBD2. Germline CDR1 reads SEHNR; CDR2 reads FQNEAQ (reference sequence). J was trimmed by 3 bases and V by 5 bases; bases with no gene match: 2. The CDR3 runs 13 residues. CDR3 coding DNA: TGTGCCAGCAGCGCTAGCGGTACAGATACGCAGTATTTT. Encoded protein: CASSASGTDTQYF.

This chain joins TRBV2 and TRBJ1-2; 7 positions match TRBD1. The germline CDR1 and CDR2 sequences are SNHLY and FYNNEI. This CDR3 is 15 amino acids long. Trimming at V came to 5 bases and at J to 4 bases, leaving 10 bases not matched to a gene. Here the CDR3 DNA reads TGTGCCAGCAGTTCGGGACAGTTAAATGGCTATGGCTACACCTTC. Translation gives CASSSGQLNGYGYTF.

J is TRBJ2-5 and V is TRBV2; D may be TRBD2 (5 bases). V shed 5 bases and J shed 2 bases, with 9 bases lying between them. Germline CDR1 is SNHLY and CDR2 is FYNNEI. There are 13 residues in the CDR3. CDR3 nucleotides: TGTGCCAGCAGTTTGAGAGGGCAAGAGACCCAGTACTTC. Its protein product is CASSLRGQETQYF.

The gene calls are TRBV6-6 and TRBJ2-1, with TRBD1 as a possible D gene (5 bases). The V gene's germline CDR1 is MNHNY and CDR2 SVGAGI (reference sequence). CDR3 length equals 12 residues. The V and J ends lost 5 bases and 6 bases respectively, with 8 bases between them. In DNA form, the CDR3 reads TGTGCCAGCAGTCTGCAGGGCAATGAGCAGTTCTTC. Translated: CASSLQGNEQFF.

The gene calls are TRBV5-4 and TRBJ1-1; D unresolved. This CDR3 has 14 amino acids. Germline lookup yields CDR1 SGHNT and CDR2 YYREEE (reference sequence). V was pared by 5 bases and J by 1 base, with 12 bases between. The CDR3: CASSRRYSNTEAFF. DNA of the CDR3: TGTGCCAGCAGTCGCCGATACTCGAACACTGAAGCTTTCTTT.

The chain employs TRBV14 and TRBJ1-4; D is possibly TRBD1 (6 bases). Trimming removed 5 bases at V and 2 bases at J, with 15 bases between. Germline lookup yields CDR1 SGHDN and CDR2 FVKESK. The CDR3 has 16 residues. The CDR3 region has the DNA TGTGCCAGCAGCGGCCCCAACAGGGTCACTAATGAAAAACTGTTTTTT. Amino acid sequence: CASSGPNRVTNEKLFF.

The chain employs TRBV25-1 and TRBJ2-7; D unresolved. V was trimmed by 5 bases and J by 5 bases, leaving 10 bases between them. Germline V gene sequence: CDR1 MGHDK, CDR2 SYGVNS. The CDR3 has 12 residues. Here the CDR3 DNA reads TGTGCCAGCAGTCTGGGCAACAACGAGCAGTACTTC. Protein sequence: CASSLGNNEQYF.

This sequence joins TRBV7-4 and TRBJ1-5; D might be TRBD1 (6 bases). Trimming removed 5 bases from V and 4 bases from J, with 15 bases in between. Germline CDR1 SGHVT, CDR2 SQSDAQ. The CDR3 spans 15 residues. The CDR3 reads CASSRTDRRNQPQHF. In DNA, the CDR3 is TGTGCCAGCAGCCGCACCGACAGGAGAAATCAGCCCCAGCATTTT.

On this clone: The junction shows a germline mismatch at one end, possibly a read error. Other DNA sequences in the sample encode the same CDR3. The rearrangement joins TRBV7-9 to TRBJ2-3; D remains unclear. The germline gives CDR1 SEHNR, CDR2 FQNEAQ (reference sequence). The CDR3 totals 11 residues. DNA of the CDR3: TGCGCCAGCAGCCCAGCAGATACGCAGTATTTT. Its protein is CASSPADTQYF.

Worth noting for this clone: Other DNA sequences within the sample encode an identical CDR3. The chain carries TRBV29-1 and TRBJ1-4; D is unclear. Germline V CDR1 and CDR2: SQVTM, ANQGSEA. CDR3 length: 11 residues. Trimming stripped 2 bases from V and 4 bases from J, with 2 bases between. This CDR3 is CSVELNEKLFF. The CDR3 nucleotides read TGCAGCGTTGAACTTAATGAAAAACTGTTTTTT.

The chain uses TRBV7-8 and TRBJ2-1; 7 nucleotides match TRBD2. The V gene's germline CDR1 is SGHVS and CDR2 FQNEAQ. The CDR3 runs 17 residues. The V gene end was trimmed by 3 bases and the J gene end by 0 bases; junction bases not matched to a gene: 8. CDR3 sequence (DNA): TGTGCCAGCAGCTTCGGGTTCGGGGGGTACTCCTACAATGAGCAGTTCTTC. This gives the protein CASSFGFGGYSYNEQFF.

This CDR3 reads CATSDTSGTGADTQYF. Here the CDR3 DNA reads TGTGCCACCAGTGATACATCCGGGACAGGGGCAGATACGCAGTATTTT. The rearrangement joins TRBV24-1 to TRBJ2-3; 10 nucleotides match TRBD1. The CDR3 contains 16 residues. V gave up 3 bases and J gave up 4 bases; unmatched junction bases: 6. Germline CDR1 and CDR2: KGHDR and SFDVKD.